The 18 T cell receptor beta chains reported below all come from one sample, sequenced in a study of blood T cell repertoires in COVID-19. Libraries were prepared by immunoSEQ multiplex PCR; TCRdb keeps only in-frame clonotypes and omits some of them. The profile shows hundreds of thousands of clones, approximately 86% of them singletons. Sequenced sample: PBMCs or T cells enriched from blood (not recorded which). These receptors originate from a woman younger than 45 who had recovered from COVID-19.

This clone was seen only once. This chain links TRBV19 with TRBJ2-1; the match to TRBD1 covers 11 bases. This CDR3 is 14 amino acids long. The trim removed 6 bases at V and 7 bases at J, leaving 5 bases unmatched. From germline, CDR1 is LNHDA and CDR2 SQIVND (reference sequence). The DNA for the CDR3 is TGTGCCAGTAGGGACAGGGGGCTTAATAATGAGCAGTTCTTC. Amino acids: CASRDRGLNNEQFF.

This clone was recorded a few times. The chain links TRBV11-3 to TRBJ1-1, with unresolved D. V was pared by 0 bases and J by 2 bases, with 10 bases between. The CDR3 runs to 15 residues. CDR1 is SGHNT, CDR2 YENEEA, per germline. The chain's CDR3 is CASSLDHAGNTEAFF. CDR3 bases: TGTGCCAGCAGCTTAGATCACGCAGGTAACACTGAAGCTTTCTTT.

J is TRBJ2-5 and V is TRBV4-1, with 9 nucleotides matching TRBD2. Germline V gene sequence: CDR1 MGHRA, CDR2 YSYEKL. Trimming removed 2 bases from V and 2 bases from J; junction bases left unmatched: 6. The CDR3 is 16 amino acids. CDR3 residues: CASSQLSSGAQETQYF. The CDR3 DNA follows: TGCGCCAGCAGCCAATTGTCTAGCGGGGCTCAAGAGACCCAGTACTTC.

The chain combines TRBV3-1 (or the pseudogene TRBV3-2) with TRBJ1-2; 8 positions agree with TRBD1. The CDR3 sequence is 16 residues long. J was trimmed by 3 bases and V by 0 bases; bases with no gene match: 6. Per germline, CDR1 LGHDT and CDR2 YNNKEL (reference sequence). The CDR3 loop reads CASSQDRGLLYYGYTF. For the CDR3, the DNA is TGTGCCAGCAGCCAAGACAGGGGGCTGTTGTACTATGGCTACACCTTC.

J is TRBJ2-3 and V is TRBV7-2, with D perhaps TRBD2 (5 bases). This CDR3 has 18 residues. Germline lookup yields CDR1 SGHTA and CDR2 FQGNSA. Between the trimmed V and J ends, which lost 1 base and 1 base, there was a span of 18 bases. CDR3 sequence reads: CASSLVAKIRGGTDTQYF. In nucleotides, the CDR3 is TGTGCCAGCAGCTTAGTAGCAAAAATCCGGGGAGGCACAGATACGCAGTATTTT.

The chain uses TRBV14 and TRBJ2-7; TRBD1 might be the D (5 bases). Trimming shortened V by 2 bases and J by 3 bases, and 8 bases separated the two germline ends. Germline V CDR1 and CDR2: SGHDN, FVKESK. CDR3 size: 13 residues. CDR3: CASSQYQGYEQYF. DNA for the CDR3: TGTGCCAGCAGCCAATATCAGGGCTACGAGCAGTACTTC.

CDR3 nucleotides: TGTGCCAGCAGCGCCGGACAGGAGATGAGCTCCTATAATTCACCCCTCCACTTT. Residues: CASSAGQEMSSYNSPLHF. This chain connects TRBV9 to TRBJ1-6; 7 nucleotides match TRBD1. Per germline, CDR1 SGDLS and CDR2 YYNGEE. V lost 3 bases to trimming and J lost 0 bases; unmatched junction nucleotides: 9. The CDR3 sequence is 18 residues long.

V usage is TRBV11-3 and J usage is TRBJ2-7; a possible D gene is TRBD1 (6 bases). Germline V gene lookup returns CDR1 SGHNT and CDR2 YENEEA. The V gene lost 5 bases and the J gene lost 0 bases, with 14 bases spanning the gap. This CDR3 comprises 15 residues. This CDR3 reads CASSRGRDTSYEQYF. CDR3 nucleotide sequence: TGTGCCAGCAGCCGCGGTAGGGACACCTCCTACGAGCAGTACTTC. The full variable domain, its missing parts supplied by reference TRBV11-3 and TRBJ2-7, is EAGVVQSPRYKIIEKKQPVAFWCNPISGHNTLYWYLQNLGQGPELLIRYENEEAVDDSQLPKDRFSAERLKGVDSTLKIQPAELGDSAVYLCASSRGRDTSYEQYFGPGTRLTVT.

The chain links TRBV11-1 to TRBJ2-5, with 9 bases fitting TRBD1. This CDR3 spans 14 amino acids. After removal of 2 bases from V and 3 bases from J, the junction contained 1 base not matched to a gene. CDR1 SGHAT and CDR2 FQDESV come from the germline V gene (reference sequence). The CDR3 loop reads CASSLRQGEETQYF. The CDR3 region has the DNA TGTGCCAGCAGCTTAAGACAGGGGGAAGAGACCCAGTACTTC. Drawing the rest from reference TRBV11-1 and TRBJ2-5, the complete variable domain is EAEVAQSPRYKITEKSQAVAFWCDPISGHATLYWYRQILGQGPELLVQFQDESVVDDSQLPKDRFSAERLKGVDSTLKIQPAELGDSAMYLCASSLRQGEETQYFGPGTRLLVL.

This rearrangement joins TRBV10-3 to TRBJ1-2; TRBD1 agrees at 9 bases. The CDR3 totals 17 residues. V was clipped by 2 bases and J by 8 bases; unmatched bases: 15. The V gene's germline CDR1 is ENHRY and CDR2 SYGVKD. The DNA for the CDR3 is TGTGCCATCAGTGAGCTGGATTGGCCGGGACAGGGATTAGGCTACACCTTC. Protein sequence: CAISELDWPGQGLGYTF.

The chain links TRBV24-1 to TRBJ2-1; 9 nucleotides align to TRBD2. CDR3 length: 17 amino acids. V lost 4 bases and J lost 9; bases outside the gene matches: 15. In germline, CDR1 is KGHDR, CDR2 SFDVKD. This CDR3 is CATSDPTGREGLVEQFF. The CDR3 coding sequence is TGTGCCACCAGTGACCCCACGGGGCGGGAGGGCCTAGTTGAGCAGTTCTTC.

In its sample, this clone was seen a few times. V is TRBV7-9 and J is TRBJ2-7; the match to TRBD2 covers 7 bases. The length of the CDR3 is 13 residues. Germline assignment: CDR1 SEHNR and CDR2 FQNEAQ (reference sequence). The trim removed 1 base at V and 7 bases at J, leaving 4 bases unmatched. The CDR3 nucleotides read TGTGCCAGCAGCTTAGGGGCAGCGGGGGAGCAGTACTTC. Translating it yields CASSLGAAGEQYF.

CDR3 bases: TGTGCCAGCAGCTTACTGGGACTGTTGAGGGAAGAGACCCAGTACTTC. Amino acids: CASSLLGLLREETQYF. The chain joins TRBV11-3 to TRBJ2-5, with TRBD2 as a possible D gene (6 bases). Trimming stripped 2 bases from V and 3 bases from J, with 16 bases between. The CDR3 consists of 16 residues. The V gene's germline CDR1 is SGHNT and CDR2 YENEEA.

The chain carries TRBV7-2 and TRBJ2-1, with 7 bases that match TRBD2. Trimming took 2 bases from V and 8 from J; bases not matched to a gene: 9. Germline V gene data show CDR1 as SGHTA and CDR2 as FQGNSA. The CDR3 extends over 15 amino acids. CDR3 sequence reads: CASSLTSVTLDEQFF. The CDR3 DNA follows: TGTGCCAGCAGCTTAACTAGCGTTACCTTAGATGAGCAGTTCTTC. The entire variable domain, with the rest obtained from reference TRBV7-2 and TRBJ2-1, is as follows: GAGVSQSPSNKVTEKGKDVELRCDPISGHTALYWYRQSLGQGLEFLIYFQGNSAPDKSGLPSDRFSAERTGGSVSTLTIQRTQQEDSAVYLCASSLTSVTLDEQFFGPGTRLTVL.

The V call is TRBV18, the J call TRBJ2-7; 9 bases are a match to TRBD2. Per the germline V gene, CDR1 is KGHSH and CDR2 is LQKENI. The V gene end was trimmed by 3 bases and the J gene end by 4 bases; junction bases not matched to a gene: 10. This CDR3 is 16 amino acids long. As DNA, the CDR3 is TGTGCCAGCTCACCCTACTCGACTAGCGGAGGGTACGAGCAGTACTTC. It translates to CASSPYSTSGGYEQYF.

The chain joins TRBV7-2 to TRBJ2-1, with D perhaps TRBD2 (5 bases). CDR1 SGHTA and CDR2 FQGNSA come from the germline V gene. The CDR3 is 16 residues long. Trimming stripped 5 bases from V and 5 bases from J, with 19 bases between. CDR3 in DNA: TGTGCCAGCAGCCCCCTTGGAGGCCGGTATGACAATGAGCAGTTCTTC. It yields the protein CASSPLGGRYDNEQFF.

This clone occurred once. This chain joins TRBV6-5 and TRBJ2-2; no reliable D call. The ends were cut back, 7 bases at V and 0 bases at J, with 12 bases in the middle. Germline V gene sequence: CDR1 MNHEY, CDR2 SVGAGI. This CDR3 spans 15 amino acids. CDR3 DNA: TGTGCCAGCACCCCCTACAGAGCGAACACCGGGGAGCTGTTTTTT. It yields the protein CASTPYRANTGELFF.

The genes are TRBV7-9 and TRBJ1-1; the D gene is possibly TRBD1 (5 bases). This CDR3 has 13 amino acids. The V end lost 3 bases, the J end lost 3 bases, and 8 bases lay between the germline ends. Germline-derived CDR1 and CDR2 are SEHNR and FQNEAQ (reference sequence). CDR3 in amino acids: CASSLSRDTEAFF. The CDR3 DNA reads TGTGCCAGCAGCTTGTCCAGGGACACTGAAGCTTTCTTT.